The 18 T cell receptor beta chains given below trace back to one sample, sequenced in a study of blood T cell repertoires in COVID-19. Profiled with immunoSEQ multiplex PCR; TCRdb holds only in-frame clones, not every one. The table records about 110,000 clones, about 70% of them present only once. The sample comprised peripheral blood. The receptors stem from an older woman with acute or convalescent COVID-19.

CDR3 in DNA: TGTGCCAGCAGGCAACTTAATGAGCAGTTCTTC. Protein sequence: CASRQLNEQFF. V gene TRBV12-3 or TRBV12-4 combines with J gene TRBJ2-1; D not resolved. Between the trimmed V and J ends, which lost 6 bases and 7 bases, there was a span of 7 bases. The CDR3 runs to 11 residues.

This chain links TRBV9 with TRBJ2-7; 7 bases fit TRBD1. CDR1 SGDLS and CDR2 YYNGEE come from the germline V gene. The ends lost 3 bases at V and 2 bases at J; junction bases unmatched: 5. This CDR3 has 14 amino acids. The CDR3: CASSARDRPYEQYF. In nucleotides, the CDR3 is TGTGCCAGCAGCGCCCGGGACAGACCCTACGAGCAGTACTTC. The full variable domain, completed using reference TRBV9 and TRBJ2-7, is DSGVTQTPKHLITATGQRVTLRCSPRSGDLSVYWYQQSLDQGLQFLIQYYNGEERAKGNILERFSAQQFPDLHSELNLSSLELGDSALYFCASSARDRPYEQYFGPGTRLTVT.

The rearrangement uses TRBV7-9 and TRBJ1-2; TRBD1 matches at 7 bases. CDR1 is SEHNR and CDR2 is FQNEAQ in the germline V gene (reference sequence). The V and J ends lost 2 bases and 6 bases, in that order; junction bases with no gene match: 12. The CDR3 has 16 residues. The CDR3 DNA follows: TGTGCCAGCAGCTTAACTACAGGGGACAGTGGCGATGGCTACACCTTC. The encoded protein is CASSLTTGDSGDGYTF.

The chain joins TRBV5-4 to TRBJ1-3; D is ambiguous. The germline V and J ends were trimmed by 4 bases and 2 bases, with 16 bases remaining between them. This CDR3 has 16 amino acids. The V gene's germline CDR1 is SGHNT and CDR2 YYREEE (reference sequence). The CDR3 DNA reads TGTGCCAGCAGCCCGGGAGGGTCTAGGGCTGGAAACACCATATATTTT. Residues: CASSPGGSRAGNTIYF.

The chain has TRBV5-1 and TRBJ1-6; 7 bases fit TRBD1. The V gene end was trimmed by 3 bases and the J gene end by 6 bases; junction bases not matched to a gene: 6. Germline V gene lookup returns CDR1 SGHRS and CDR2 YFSETQ. The CDR3 totals 15 residues. The DNA of the CDR3 is TGCGCCAGCAGCTATGGCCAGGGGGGTAATTCACCCCTCCACTTT. This translates into CASSYGQGGNSPLHF.

The chain carries TRBV9 and TRBJ1-6; D possibly corresponds to TRBD1 (6 bases). Germline V CDR1 and CDR2: SGDLS, YYNGEE. The CDR3 totals 15 residues. V was cut by 4 bases and J by 3 bases, with 11 bases left in between. The CDR3 protein is CASSNTGNYNSPLHF. The CDR3 nucleotides are TGTGCCAGCAGCAACACAGGGAACTATAATTCACCCCTCCACTTT.

This rearrangement joins TRBV7-9 to TRBJ1-1, with D possibly TRBD1 on 5 matching bases. The CDR3 totals 13 residues. From germline, CDR1 is SEHNR and CDR2 FQNEAQ (reference sequence). Deletions cut 8 bases from V and 3 bases from J, with 13 bases between. In DNA, the CDR3 is TGTGCCAGCGGGGCTCAGGCCCACACTGAAGCTTTCTTT. Amino acids: CASGAQAHTEAFF.

The chain carries TRBV19 and TRBJ1-5; 7 bases map to TRBD1. The V gene end was trimmed by 10 bases and the J gene end by 7 bases; junction bases not matched to a gene: 10. CDR1 is LNHDA and CDR2 is SQIVND in the germline V gene (reference sequence). This CDR3 is built from 13 residues. The CDR3 DNA sequence: TGTGCCACAGGAGCAGGGGGGTGGCAGCCCCAGCATTTT. Translating gives CATGAGGWQPQHF. Variable domain in full (rest from reference TRBV19 and TRBJ1-5): DGGITQSPKYLFRKEGQNVTLSCEQNLNHDAMYWYRQDPGQGLRLIYYSQIVNDFQKGDIAEGYSVSREKKESFPLTVTSAQKNPTAFYLCATGAGGWQPQHFGDGTRLSIL.

This chain joins TRBV18 and TRBJ1-3; D gene ambiguous. There are 14 residues in the CDR3. The V end was cut by 6 bases, the J end by 4 bases, with 13 bases between. Germline V gene lookup returns CDR1 KGHSH and CDR2 LQKENI. This CDR3 reads CASSQALLGNTIYF. CDR3 DNA sequence: TGTGCCAGCTCCCAGGCTTTGCTGGGAAACACCATATATTTT.

This clone was detected a few times. This chain links TRBV25-1 with TRBJ2-1, with 10 positions matching TRBD1. Germline CDR1 MGHDK, CDR2 SYGVNS. Germline trimming cut 4 bases from V and 7 bases from J; bases unmatched to any gene: 7. This CDR3 comprises 15 residues. In nucleotides, the CDR3 is TGTGCCAGCAGTGCCCCGGGACAGGGGATGAATGAGCAGTTCTTC. Translated, it gives CASSAPGQGMNEQFF.

This clone appeared a few times. The V call is TRBV27, the J call TRBJ1-2, with D tentatively TRBD1 (6 bases). The CDR3 contains 16 residues. Trimming cost V 7 bases and J 5 bases, with 23 bases left between them. Germline V gives CDR1 MNHEY, CDR2 SMNVEV (reference sequence). CDR3 amino acids: CASTLSAGGRGYGYTF. The DNA of the CDR3 is TGTGCCAGCACCTTAAGTGCGGGTGGAAGGGGGTATGGCTACACCTTC.

V gene TRBV30 combines with J gene TRBJ1-2; D gene unclear. The CDR3 is made up of 15 amino acids. Germline loops: CDR1 GTSNPN, CDR2 SVGIG (reference sequence). Trimming left V 1 base short and J 4 bases short, with 16 bases between. In DNA, the CDR3 is TGTGCCTGGAGTGAGGATGGCAGGCCCACCTATGGCTACACCTTC. Translated: CAWSEDGRPTYGYTF. Supplemented by reference TRBV30 and TRBJ1-2, the full variable domain reads SQTIHQWPATLVQPVGSPLSLECTVEGTSNPNLYWYRQAAGRGLQLLFYSVGIGQISSEVPQNLSASRPQDRQFILSSKKLLLSDSGFYLCAWSEDGRPTYGYTFGSGTRLTVV.

CDR3 sequence reads: CASSLKSAGASGNTIYF. The CDR3 DNA reads as TGTGCCAGCAGCTTAAAATCCGCAGGGGCCTCTGGAAACACCATATATTTT. V is TRBV7-2 and J is TRBJ1-3; the D gene is possibly TRBD1 (6 bases). This CDR3 contains 17 residues. With 2 bases removed from V and 0 bases from J, the gap between germline ends came to 14 bases. CDR1 SGHTA and CDR2 FQGNSA come from the germline V gene. Filled out from reference TRBV7-2 and TRBJ1-3, the complete variable domain reads GAGVSQSPSNKVTEKGKDVELRCDPISGHTALYWYRQSLGQGLEFLIYFQGNSAPDKSGLPSDRFSAERTGGSVSTLTIQRTQQEDSAVYLCASSLKSAGASGNTIYFGEGSWLTVV.

The J gene is TRBJ1-5, the V gene TRBV28, with 8 bases lining up with TRBD1. Trimming at V came to 3 bases and at J to 0 bases, leaving 13 bases not matched to a gene. CDR1 MDHEN and CDR2 SYDVKM come from the germline V gene. The length of the CDR3 is 19 residues. The DNA of the CDR3 is TGTGCCAGCAGTTTCCGCCAGGGGGCCGTCCCTGCTAGCAATCAGCCCCAGCATTTT. It translates to CASSFRQGAVPASNQPQHF.

This chain uses TRBV19 with TRBJ1-5, with TRBD1 as a possible D gene (6 bases). Trimming removed 7 bases from V and 3 bases from J, with 13 bases in between. CDR3 length: 14 residues. The germline V gene encodes CDR1 LNHDA and CDR2 SQIVND (reference sequence). The CDR3 DNA is TGTGCCAGTACTTTACAGGGAGTCAATCAGCCCCAGCATTTT. Amino acid sequence: CASTLQGVNQPQHF.

The rearrangement joins TRBV28 to TRBJ2-7; D not resolved. Trimming left V 6 bases short and J 4 bases short, with 7 bases between. The CDR3 loop spans 11 amino acids. Germline V gives CDR1 MDHEN, CDR2 SYDVKM. CDR3 residues: CASRSQYEQYF. The CDR3 coding sequence is TGTGCCAGCAGGTCCCAGTACGAGCAGTACTTC.

The chain carries TRBV18 and TRBJ2-7; a possible D gene is TRBD1 (5 bases). The CDR3 is 11 residues long. The germline CDR1 and CDR2 sequences are KGHSH and LQKENI. V lost 6 bases and J 2 bases, leaving 5 bases between the germline ends. The DNA for the CDR3 is TGTGCCAGCTCGGACACCTACGAGCAGTACTTC. Protein sequence: CASSDTYEQYF.

This chain uses TRBV18 with TRBJ1-2; D may be TRBD1 (6 bases). The CDR3 has 13 residues. CDR1 is KGHSH and CDR2 is LQKENI in the germline V gene. The V end lost 2 bases, the J end lost 4 bases, and 8 bases lay between the germline ends. The CDR3: CASSPTGPYGYTF. As DNA, the CDR3 is TGTGCCAGCTCACCAACAGGGCCCTATGGCTACACCTTC.